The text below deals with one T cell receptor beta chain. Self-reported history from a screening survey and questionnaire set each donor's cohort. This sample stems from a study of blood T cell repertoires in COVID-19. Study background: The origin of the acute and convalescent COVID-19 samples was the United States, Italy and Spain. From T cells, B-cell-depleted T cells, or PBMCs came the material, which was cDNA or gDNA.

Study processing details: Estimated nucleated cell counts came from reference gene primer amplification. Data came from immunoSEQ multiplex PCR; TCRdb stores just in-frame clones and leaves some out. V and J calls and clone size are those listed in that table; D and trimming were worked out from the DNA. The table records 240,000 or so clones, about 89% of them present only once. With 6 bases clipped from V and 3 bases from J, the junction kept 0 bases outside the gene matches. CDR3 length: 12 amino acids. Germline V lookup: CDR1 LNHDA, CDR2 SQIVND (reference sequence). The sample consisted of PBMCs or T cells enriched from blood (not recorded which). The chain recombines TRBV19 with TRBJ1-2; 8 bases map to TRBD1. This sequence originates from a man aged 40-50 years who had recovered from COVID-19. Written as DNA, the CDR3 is TGTGCCAGTAGGGGACAGGACTATGGCTACACCTTC. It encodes CASRGQDYGYTF.